This T cell receptor beta chain is drawn from a study of vaccination effects on CD4 cells after COVID-19. Study conclusions and caveats: Convalescent patients were scarce in the study, and it lacked early post-infection timepoints.

Data came from immunoSEQ multiplex PCR; TCRdb stores just in-frame clones and leaves some out. The sample lists 35,000 to 45,000 clones; 70% to 85% were seen once. Ahead of sequencing, the ViraFEST assay grew antigen-specific CD4+ T cells using viral peptide pools. Culture proceeded for approximately nine days, and CD4+ T cells were then isolated. Everyone in the study got two shots of either the BNT162b2 or mRNA-1273 vaccine. Note on this clone: Its antigen remains unknown.

V lost 0 bases, J lost 6 bases, and 3 bases stayed unmatched. CDR1 is SGHRS, CDR2 YFSETQ, per germline. This CDR3 spans 15 amino acids. The TCR sequence derives from a human donor who received a COVID-19 vaccine. Some clones in this sample may be carry-over from other donors' samples. The V gene is TRBV5-1, the J gene TRBJ2-3, with 11 positions matching TRBD2. The sequencing used CD4+ T cells from PBMCs cultured with HCoV-NL63 spike peptides, collected after COVID-19 vaccination. In DNA, the CDR3 is TGCGCCAGCAGCTTGGCTAGCGGGGGGATGGATACGCAGTATTTT. Protein: CASSLASGGMDTQYF.